This T cell receptor beta chain originates from a study of OX40 agonist ivuxolimab in advanced cancers. Overall study context: Of mixed ages from about 20 to 85 and averaging approximately 60 years, the group was about 80% male.

This clone was recorded once. Libraries were prepared by immunoSEQ multiplex PCR; TCRdb keeps only in-frame clonotypes and omits some of them. Of more than 80,000 clones in the sample, over 75% were seen once. J was trimmed by 2 bases and V by 0 bases; bases with no gene match: 5. Germline CDR1 SEHNR, CDR2 FQNEAQ (reference sequence). The CDR3 spans 16 residues. The sample in question was CD4+ or CD8+ T cells sorted from blood, obtained in a trial of the OX40 agonist ivuxolimab. The TCR was taken from an adult with an advanced solid tumor such as melanoma, head and neck, liver or kidney cancer. The chain combines TRBV7-9 with TRBJ2-3; TRBD2 matches 7 bases. The CDR3 bases are TGTGCCAGCAGCTTAGCCCTAGCGGTATTCACAGATACGCAGTATTTT. Amino acids: CASSLALAVFTDTQYF. The variable domain in full, completed from reference TRBV7-9 and TRBJ2-3, reads DTGVSQNPRHKITKRGQNVTFRCDPISEHNRLYWYRQTLGQGPEFLTYFQNEAQLEKSRLLSDRFSAERPKGSFSTLEIQRTEQGDSAMYLCASSLALAVFTDTQYFGPGTRLTVL.